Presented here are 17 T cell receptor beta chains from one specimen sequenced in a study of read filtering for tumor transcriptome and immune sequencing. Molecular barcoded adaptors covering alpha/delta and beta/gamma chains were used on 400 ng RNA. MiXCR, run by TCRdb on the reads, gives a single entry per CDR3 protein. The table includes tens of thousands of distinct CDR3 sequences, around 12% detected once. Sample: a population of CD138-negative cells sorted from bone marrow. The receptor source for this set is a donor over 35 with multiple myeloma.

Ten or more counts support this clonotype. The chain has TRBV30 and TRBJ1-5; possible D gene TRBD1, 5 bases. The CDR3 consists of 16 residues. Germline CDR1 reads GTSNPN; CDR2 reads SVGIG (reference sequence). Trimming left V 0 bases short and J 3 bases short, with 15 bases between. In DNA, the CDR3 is TGTGCCTGGAGTGTACCGCGAGGCAGGGACAATCAGCCCCAGCATTTT. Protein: CAWSVPRGRDNQPQHF. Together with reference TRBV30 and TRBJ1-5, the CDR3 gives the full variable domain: SQTIHQWPATLVQPVGSPLSLECTVEGTSNPNLYWYRQAAGRGLQLLFYSVGIGQISSEVPQNLSASRPQDRQFILSSKKLLLSDSGFYLCAWSVPRGRDNQPQHFGDGTRLSIL.

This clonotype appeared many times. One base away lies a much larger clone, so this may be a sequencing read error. Here the CDR3 DNA reads TGCAGCGCACGGACAGACTACAATGAGCAGTTCTTC. Amino acid sequence: CSARTDYNEQFF. This sequence joins TRBV29-1 and TRBJ2-1, with D perhaps TRBD1 (6 bases). Trimming pared 7 bases from V and 3 bases from J, leaving 10 bases between. Germline lookup yields CDR1 SQVTM and CDR2 ANQGSEA. CDR3 length: 12 amino acids.

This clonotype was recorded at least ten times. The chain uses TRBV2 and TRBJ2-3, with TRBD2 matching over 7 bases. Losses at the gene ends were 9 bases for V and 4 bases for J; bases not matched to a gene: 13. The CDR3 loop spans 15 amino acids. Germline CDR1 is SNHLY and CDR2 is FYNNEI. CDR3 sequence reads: CASAQRGPAADTQYF. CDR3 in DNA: TGTGCCAGTGCACAGCGGGGTCCCGCGGCAGATACGCAGTATTTT.

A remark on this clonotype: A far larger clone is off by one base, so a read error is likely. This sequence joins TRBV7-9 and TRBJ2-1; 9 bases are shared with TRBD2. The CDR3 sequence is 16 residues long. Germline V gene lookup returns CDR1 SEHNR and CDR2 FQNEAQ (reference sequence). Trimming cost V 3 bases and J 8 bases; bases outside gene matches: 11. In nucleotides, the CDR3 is TGTGCCAGCAGCTTTGCCGGGACTAGCAGTTACGATGAGCAGTTCTTC. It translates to CASSFAGTSSYDEQFF.

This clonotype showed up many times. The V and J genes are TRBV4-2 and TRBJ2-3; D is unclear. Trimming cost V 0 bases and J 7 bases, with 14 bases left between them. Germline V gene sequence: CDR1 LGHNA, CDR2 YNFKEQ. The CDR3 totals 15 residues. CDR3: CASSQDWRQGHTQYF. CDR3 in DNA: TGTGCCAGCAGCCAAGATTGGCGGCAAGGGCATACGCAGTATTTT.

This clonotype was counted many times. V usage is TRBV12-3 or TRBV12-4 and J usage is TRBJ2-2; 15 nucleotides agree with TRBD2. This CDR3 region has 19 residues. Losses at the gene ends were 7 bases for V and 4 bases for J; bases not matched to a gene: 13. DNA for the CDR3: TGTGCCAGCACCACCATTTCTGGGACTAGCGGGAGGAGCACCGGGGAGCTGTTTTTT. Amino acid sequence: CASTTISGTSGRSTGELFF.

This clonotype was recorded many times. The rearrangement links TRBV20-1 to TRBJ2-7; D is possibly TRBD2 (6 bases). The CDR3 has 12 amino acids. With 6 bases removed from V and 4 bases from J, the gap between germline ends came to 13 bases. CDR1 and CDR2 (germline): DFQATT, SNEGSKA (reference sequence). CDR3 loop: CSAVPSEYEQYF. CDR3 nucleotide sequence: TGCAGTGCGGTCCCTAGCGAGTACGAGCAGTACTTC.

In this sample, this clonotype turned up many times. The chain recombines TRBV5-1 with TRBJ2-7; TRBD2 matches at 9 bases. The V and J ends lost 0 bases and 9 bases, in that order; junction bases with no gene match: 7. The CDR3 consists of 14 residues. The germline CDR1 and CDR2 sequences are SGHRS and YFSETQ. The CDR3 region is CASSLEGSGSVQYF. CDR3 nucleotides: TGCGCCAGCAGCTTGGAAGGTAGCGGGAGTGTGCAGTACTTC.

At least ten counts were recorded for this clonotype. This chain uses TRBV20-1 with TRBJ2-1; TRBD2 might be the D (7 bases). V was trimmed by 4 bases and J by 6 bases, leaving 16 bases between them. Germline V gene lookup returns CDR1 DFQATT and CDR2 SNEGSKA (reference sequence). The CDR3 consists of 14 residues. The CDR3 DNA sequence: TGCAGTGCTATCAGGGGCGGGAGTGGCAATGAGCAGTTCTTC. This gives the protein CSAIRGGSGNEQFF.

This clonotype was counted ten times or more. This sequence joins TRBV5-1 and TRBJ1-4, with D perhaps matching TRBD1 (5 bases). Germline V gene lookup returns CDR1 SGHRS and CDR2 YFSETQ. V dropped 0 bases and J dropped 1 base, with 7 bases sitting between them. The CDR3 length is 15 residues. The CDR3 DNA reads TGCGCCAGCAGCTTGGCCGGGGGAACTAATGAAAAACTGTTTTTT. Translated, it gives CASSLAGGTNEKLFF. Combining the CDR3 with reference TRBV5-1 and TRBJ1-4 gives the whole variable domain KAGVTQTPRYLIKTRGQQVTLSCSPISGHRSVSWYQQTPGQGLQFLFEYFSETQRNKGNFPGRFSGRQFSNSRSEMNVSTLELGDSALYLCASSLAGGTNEKLFFGSGTQLSVL.

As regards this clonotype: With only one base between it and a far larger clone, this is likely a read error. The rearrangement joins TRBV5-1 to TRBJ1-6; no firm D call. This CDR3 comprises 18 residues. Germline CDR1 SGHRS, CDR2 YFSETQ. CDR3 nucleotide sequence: TGCGCCAGCAGCAACCGGAGGCCGCGAGAAATAGTCAACACTGAAGTTTTCTTT. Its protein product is CASSNRRPREIVNTEVFF.

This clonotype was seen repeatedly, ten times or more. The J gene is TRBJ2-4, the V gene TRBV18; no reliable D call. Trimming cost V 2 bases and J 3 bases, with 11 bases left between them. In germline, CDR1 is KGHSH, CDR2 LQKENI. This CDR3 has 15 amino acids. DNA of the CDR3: TGTGCCAGCTCACCAAGGGCGGTGAGCAAAAACATTCAGTACTTC. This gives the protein CASSPRAVSKNIQYF.

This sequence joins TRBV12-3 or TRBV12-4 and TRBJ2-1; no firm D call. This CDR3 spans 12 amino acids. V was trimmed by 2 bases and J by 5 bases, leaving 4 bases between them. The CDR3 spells CASSLRNNEQFF. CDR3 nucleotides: TGTGCCAGCAGTTTAAGGAACAATGAGCAGTTCTTC.

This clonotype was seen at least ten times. The chain's CDR3 is CSVRTSGEETQYF. The DNA for the CDR3 is TGCAGCGTCCGGACTAGCGGTGAAGAGACCCAGTACTTC. The chain is built from TRBV29-1 and TRBJ2-5; TRBD2 matches at 10 bases. V lost 6 bases to trimming and J lost 3 bases; unmatched junction nucleotides: 4. CDR3 length: 13 amino acids. The germline CDR1 and CDR2 sequences are SQVTM and ANQGSEA.

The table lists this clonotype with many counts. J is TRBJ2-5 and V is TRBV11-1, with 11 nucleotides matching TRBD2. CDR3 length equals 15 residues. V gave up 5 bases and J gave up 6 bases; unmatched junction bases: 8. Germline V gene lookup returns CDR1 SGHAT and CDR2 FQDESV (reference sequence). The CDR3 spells CASSATSGILQTQYF. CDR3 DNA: TGTGCCAGCAGCGCGACTAGCGGGATACTGCAGACCCAGTACTTC. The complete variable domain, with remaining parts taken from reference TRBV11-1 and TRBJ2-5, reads EAEVAQSPRYKITEKSQAVAFWCDPISGHATLYWYRQILGQGPELLVQFQDESVVDDSQLPKDRFSAERLKGVDSTLKIQPAELGDSAMYLCASSATSGILQTQYFGPGTRLLVL.

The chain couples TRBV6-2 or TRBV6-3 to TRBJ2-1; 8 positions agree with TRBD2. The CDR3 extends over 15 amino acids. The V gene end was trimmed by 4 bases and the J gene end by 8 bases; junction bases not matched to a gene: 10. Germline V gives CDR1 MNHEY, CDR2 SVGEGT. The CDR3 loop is CASSSDLAGSDEQFF. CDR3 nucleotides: TGTGCCAGCAGTTCGGACCTAGCGGGTAGCGATGAGCAGTTCTTC.

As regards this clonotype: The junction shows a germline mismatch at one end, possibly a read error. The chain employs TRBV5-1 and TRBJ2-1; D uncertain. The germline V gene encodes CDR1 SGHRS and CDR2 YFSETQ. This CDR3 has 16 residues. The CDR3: CAGSSTTASSYNEQFF. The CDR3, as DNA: TGCGCCGGCAGCTCGACGACTGCAAGCTCCTACAATGAGCAGTTCTTC.